These T cell receptor beta chains were read from a single sample in a study of graft-versus-host responses after intestinal transplantation. The antigens of these receptors remain unknown. Assay used: immunoSEQ multiplex PCR; TCRdb lists only in-frame clones, some missing. The top ten clones hold 6% to 9% of a sample with around 88,000 clones, around 90% of them seen once. Here the sequenced sample was unstimulated CD8+ T cells sorted from spleen or lymph node cells, taken before transplant. The receptors come from a human donor who was the organ donor for an intestinal transplant. CDR3s include the opening cysteine and the closing phenylalanine or tryptophan. The D gene is left open where the match is weak. Clone size appears in some rows only: once, few, many, or a class for an expanded clone.

clone size	V gene	J gene	D gene	CDR3 DNA	CDR3 protein
once	TRBV2	TRBJ2-1	.	TGTGCCAGCAGTGAGTCGGGGGCCTCTGTGTGGAATGAGCAGTTCTTC	CASSESGASVWNEQFF
.	TRBV4-1	TRBJ2-7	.	TGCGCCAGCAGCCCAGGCAGGCTAGCGATACTACACTCCTACGAGCAGTACTTC	CASSPGRLAILHSYEQYF
.	TRBV5-5	TRBJ1-6	.	TGTGCCAGCAGCTCATATACTACAGGGAATTCACCCCTCCACTTT	CASSSYTTGNSPLHF
once	TRBV5-5	TRBJ2-7	TRBD2	TGTGCCAGCAGCTGGACCGGGAGGGACGACGAGCAGTACTTC	CASSWTGRDDEQYF
.	TRBV10-3	TRBJ2-1	TRBD2	TGTGCCATCAGTGAGTGGGTAGCGGGGGGACAGAGCTCCTACAATGAGCAGTTCTTC	CAISEWVAGGQSSYNEQFF
.	TRBV6-5	TRBJ2-1	.	TGTGCCAGCAGCCACGCAAGCAATGAGCAGTTCTTC	CASSHASNEQFF
.	TRBV5-1	TRBJ2-7	.	TGCGTCAGCAGCTTAGCGGAGAGCTCCTACGAGCAGTACTTC	CVSSLAESSYEQYF
.	TRBV27	TRBJ2-1	TRBD2	TGTGCCAGCAGTTTAGCTGGGACTAGCGGGAGCTATGAGCAGTTCTTC	CASSLAGTSGSYEQFF
.	TRBV19	TRBJ1-5	.	TGTGCCAGTAGTACGAAACACTTTTATAGCAATCAGCCCCAGCATTTT	CASSTKHFYSNQPQHF
.	TRBV6-5	TRBJ1-6	.	TGTGCCAGCAGTTACGGGGCAGGGGATTCACCCCTCCACTTT	CASSYGAGDSPLHF
.	TRBV6-5	TRBJ1-2	TRBD1	TGTGCCAGCATGGGACCCGGGACAGATGGCTACACCTTC	CASMGPGTDGYTF
.	TRBV9	TRBJ1-2	TRBD1	TGTGCCAGCAGCGGATTTCAGGGGGTGAGCACCTATGGCTACACCTTC	CASSGFQGVSTYGYTF
.	TRBV30	TRBJ2-2	.	TGTGCCTGGAGTGTAGCCGGGGAGCTGTTTTTT	CAWSVAGELFF
.	TRBV27	TRBJ2-5	TRBD2	TGTGCCAGCACAACCGGGACTAGCGGGCAAGAGACCCAGTACTTC	CASTTGTSGQETQYF
.	TRBV12-5	TRBJ2-5	.	TGTGCTAGTATGGGAACGGGGGCCCGATTCGAGACCCAGTACTTC	CASMGTGARFETQYF
.	TRBV2	TRBJ1-5	.	TGTGCCAGCAGTGTGGAACAGGGTCTACAGCCCCAGCATTTT	CASSVEQGLQPQHF
.	TRBV7-9	TRBJ1-1	.	TGTGCCAGCAGCTTAGAGAGATATAACACTGAAGCTTTCTTT	CASSLERYNTEAFF